This paragraph reports one TCR beta chain. The target antigen is unknown. The read stops 3 residues short of the end of the CDR3; the missing end is completed from the germline J gene. Profiled with immunoSEQ multiplex PCR; TCRdb holds only in-frame clones, not every one. The sample has more than 35,000 clones, none seen only once; the top ten hold approximately 5.5%. Between the trimmed V and J ends, which lost 4 bases and 2 bases, there was a span of 8 bases. The germline CDR1 and CDR2 sequences are SNHLY and FYNNEI. The CDR3 totals 13 residues. The data are from a study of T cell clonality in common variable immunodeficiency. Study conclusions and caveats: Reportedly, TCR beta sequences from common variable immunodeficiency showed fewer deletions and N-nucleotide insertions.

Input material: peripheral blood mononuclear cells. This chain connects TRBV2 to TRBJ2-5; D unclear. This receptor was identified in a human donor with common variable immunodeficiency. The part of the CDR3 DNA that was read is TGTGCCAGCAGTGGTTCCAATCAAGAGACC. It codes for CASSGSNQET. The entire CDR3 protein is CASSGSNQETQYF.